One T cell receptor (beta chain) is described in this entry. Its antigen is unidentified. Per the study methods: Junction-only sequences without quality scores were provided by ImmunoSEQ, so filtering was different. This table comes from immunoSEQ multiplex PCR, and its TCRdb copy is limited to in-frame clones, with some not included. The DNA gave D and trimming, while V, J and clone size come from that table. The sample consists of under 2,500,000 clones, approximately 96% of them appearing once. This CDR3 is 14 amino acids long. The germline CDR1 and CDR2 sequences are MDHEN and SYDVKM. V lost 4 bases and J 6 bases, leaving 13 bases between the germline ends. This record belongs to a study of shared clonotypes between healthy human individuals. Study results and caveats: Memory subsets generally showed smaller estimated richness than naive subsets did. A few donors shared approximately 5% of their naive CD4 clonotypes. Clonotype sharing among donors was thought likely to change with sequencing depth.

The clonotype originates from a man between 18 and 35 years old in good health. The sequencing sample was made of naive CD4+ T cells sorted from blood. Sample subset: CD45RA+ positively selected. This chain connects TRBV28 to TRBJ2-1; D may be TRBD2 (5 bases). In DNA form, the CDR3 reads TGTGCCAGCAGTTCACCACCCGGACTCAATGAGCAGTTCTTC. It yields the protein CASSSPPGLNEQFF.